The entry that follows covers one T cell receptor beta chain sequence. Its antigen remains unidentified. These data originate in a study of CD8+ T cells in alopecia areata. The CDR3 totals 16 residues. Losses at the gene ends were 4 bases for V and 2 bases for J; bases not matched to a gene: 7. Germline CDR1 reads PRHDT; CDR2 reads FYEKMQ (reference sequence). Documented treatment: oral pan-JAK inhibitor, 5-10 mg twice daily. Specimens obtained from alopecia areata patients comprised lesional scalp punch biopsies and peripheral blood. Reverse transcription of extracted RNA yielded cDNA, which provided the sequencing template. TCRdb's copy holds only in-frame clones and misses some; the assay was immunoSEQ multiplex PCR. The sample has some 95,000 clones; around 47% are singletons. Overall study findings and caveats: Higher clonality than in normal scalp was seen in lesional scalp, especially alopecia totalis/universalis. The study found tofacitinib significantly decreased scalp clonality and expanded CD8+ clones among the top 100. Mice gave a clearer picture of TCR sharing than patients did, possibly for HLA-related reasons.

The V and J genes are TRBV13 and TRBJ2-3, with TRBD2 matching over 9 bases. The clonotype originates from a human donor with alopecia areata. This specimen consisted of CD8+ T cells sorted from blood, obtained at week 24, from a patient treated with tofacitinib. The CDR3 loop is CASSSTTSGPTDTQYF. For the CDR3, the DNA is TGTGCCAGCAGCTCCACGACTAGCGGCCCCACAGATACGCAGTATTTT.